This TCR beta chain was found in a study of cytomegalovirus exposure and HLA in healthy donors. Study information: The 120 validation repertoires matched the roughly 700 first-cohort repertoires in platform, a later analysis reported. General study findings and limits: Altogether, some 170 TCR beta chains were recorded as cytomegalovirus-associated.

Data came from immunoSEQ multiplex PCR; TCRdb stores just in-frame clones and leaves some out. The sample includes about 220,000 clones, approximately 90% of them seen just once. The donors were in the approximately 110-subject validation cohort; that cohort was separate from the approximately 670-subject first cohort. This clone was observed a single time. Its antigen remains unknown. J lost 0 bases, V lost 0 bases, and 6 bases had no gene match. The V gene's germline CDR1 is SGHRS and CDR2 YFSETQ. The CDR3 contains 17 residues. This TCR came from a young woman in good health and CMV-seronegative. The chain couples TRBV5-1 to TRBJ2-3; 8 bases fit TRBD2. The sequencing input was PBMCs. The CDR3 region is CASSLGPTGGSTDTQYF. The CDR3 coding sequence is TGCGCCAGCAGCTTGGGCCCGACGGGGGGGAGCACAGATACGCAGTATTTT.